This paragraph reports one T cell receptor beta chain. This sample was taken from a study of glioma-infiltrating T cells after dendritic cell vaccination. Sequenced by immunoSEQ multiplex PCR; TCRdb stores in-frame clones only, minus some. The table lists about 67,000 clones, about 86% of them singletons. The V and J ends lost 6 bases and 0 bases respectively, with 3 bases between them. Germline assignment: CDR1 SGHAT and CDR2 FQDESV (reference sequence). The CDR3 is 11 amino acids. Sequenced here: blood, sampled before dendritic cell vaccination. The chain uses TRBV11-1 and TRBJ2-7; D ambiguous. This receptor was taken from a human donor with glioblastoma. Here the CDR3 reads CASRSSYEQYF. In DNA, the CDR3 is TGTGCCAGCAGGAGCTCCTACGAGCAGTACTTC.